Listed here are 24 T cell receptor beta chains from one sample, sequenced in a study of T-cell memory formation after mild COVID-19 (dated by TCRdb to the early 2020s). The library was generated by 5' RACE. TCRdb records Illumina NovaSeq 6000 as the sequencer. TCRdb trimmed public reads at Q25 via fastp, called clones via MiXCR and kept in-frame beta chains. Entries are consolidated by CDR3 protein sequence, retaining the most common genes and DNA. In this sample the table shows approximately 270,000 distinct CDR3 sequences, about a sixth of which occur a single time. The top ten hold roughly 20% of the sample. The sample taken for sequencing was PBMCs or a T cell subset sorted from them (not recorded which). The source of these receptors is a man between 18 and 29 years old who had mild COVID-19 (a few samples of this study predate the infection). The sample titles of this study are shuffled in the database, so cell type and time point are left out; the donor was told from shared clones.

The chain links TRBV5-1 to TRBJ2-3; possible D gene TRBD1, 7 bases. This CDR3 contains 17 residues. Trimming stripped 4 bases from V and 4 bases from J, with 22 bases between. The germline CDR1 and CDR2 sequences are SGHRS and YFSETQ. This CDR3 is CASSPDPGGILPDTQYF. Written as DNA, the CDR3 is TGCGCCAGCAGCCCCGATCCAGGGGGGATCCTTCCAGATACGCAGTATTTT. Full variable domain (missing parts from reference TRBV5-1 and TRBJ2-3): KAGVTQTPRYLIKTRGQQVTLSCSPISGHRSVSWYQQTPGQGLQFLFEYFSETQRNKGNFPGRFSGRQFSNSRSEMNVSTLELGDSALYLCASSPDPGGILPDTQYFGPGTRLTVL.

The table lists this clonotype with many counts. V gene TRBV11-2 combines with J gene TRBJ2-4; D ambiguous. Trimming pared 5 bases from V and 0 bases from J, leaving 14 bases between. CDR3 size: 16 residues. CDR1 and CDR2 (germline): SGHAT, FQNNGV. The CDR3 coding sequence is TGTGCCAGCAGCCCCCTCCGGCGGCTAGCCAAAAACATTCAGTACTTC. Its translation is CASSPLRRLAKNIQYF.

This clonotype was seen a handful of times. The CDR3 loop reads CASSYPGGLNTGELFF. The CDR3 DNA reads as TGTGCCAGCAGTTATCCTGGGGGCCTGAACACCGGGGAGCTGTTTTTT. The chain carries TRBV6-6 and TRBJ2-2; TRBD1 might be the D (6 bases). Germline V gene sequence: CDR1 MNHNY, CDR2 SVGAGI (reference sequence). Trimming stripped 3 bases from V and 1 base from J, with 12 bases between. The CDR3 is 16 residues long.

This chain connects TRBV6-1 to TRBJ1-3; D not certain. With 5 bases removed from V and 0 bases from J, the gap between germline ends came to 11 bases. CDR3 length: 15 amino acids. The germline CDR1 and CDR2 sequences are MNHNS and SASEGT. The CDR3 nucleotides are TGTGCCAGCAGTACGGACGGCTACTCTGGAAACACCATATATTTT. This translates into CASSTDGYSGNTIYF.

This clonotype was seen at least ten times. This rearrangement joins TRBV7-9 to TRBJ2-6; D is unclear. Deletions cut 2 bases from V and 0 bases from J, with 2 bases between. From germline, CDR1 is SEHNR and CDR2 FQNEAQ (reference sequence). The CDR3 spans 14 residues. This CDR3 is CASSLSSGANVLTF. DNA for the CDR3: TGTGCCAGCAGCTTAAGCTCTGGGGCCAACGTCCTGACTTTC.

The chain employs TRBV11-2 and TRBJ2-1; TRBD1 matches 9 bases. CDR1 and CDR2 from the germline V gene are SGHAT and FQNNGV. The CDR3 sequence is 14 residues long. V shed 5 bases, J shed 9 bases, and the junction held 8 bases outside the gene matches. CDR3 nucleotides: TGTGCCAGCAGCCCGGGGGACAGGGTTAGTGAGCAGTTCTTC. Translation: CASSPGDRVSEQFF.

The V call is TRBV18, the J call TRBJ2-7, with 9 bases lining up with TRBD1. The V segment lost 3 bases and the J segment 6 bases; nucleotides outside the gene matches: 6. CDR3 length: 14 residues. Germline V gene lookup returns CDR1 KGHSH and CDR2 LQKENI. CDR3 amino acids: CASSPTGGGLEQYV. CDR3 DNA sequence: TGTGCCAGCTCACCGACAGGGGGTGGACTCGAGCAGTACGTC.

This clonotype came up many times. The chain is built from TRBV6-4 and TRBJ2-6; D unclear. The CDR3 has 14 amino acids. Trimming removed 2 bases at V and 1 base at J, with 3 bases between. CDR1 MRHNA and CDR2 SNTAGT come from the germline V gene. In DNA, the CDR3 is TGTGCCAGCAGTGACGGATCTGGGGCCAACGTCCTGACTTTC. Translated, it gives CASSDGSGANVLTF.

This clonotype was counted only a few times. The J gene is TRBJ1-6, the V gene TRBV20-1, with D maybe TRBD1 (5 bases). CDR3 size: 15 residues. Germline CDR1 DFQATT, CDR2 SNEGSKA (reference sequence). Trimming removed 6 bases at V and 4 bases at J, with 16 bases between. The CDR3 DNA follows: TGCAGTGCCGCGGGGGATGGCGGGTATAATTCACCCCTCCACTTT. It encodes CSAAGDGGYNSPLHF.

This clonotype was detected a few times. The CDR3: CASSVDGDSGNTIYF. The CDR3, as DNA: TGTGCCAGCAGCGTAGATGGTGACTCTGGAAACACCATATATTTT. This sequence joins TRBV9 and TRBJ1-3; D unclear. Germline CDR1 reads SGDLS; CDR2 reads YYNGEE. The CDR3 covers 15 residues. Trimming left V 0 bases short and J 0 bases short, with 7 bases between.

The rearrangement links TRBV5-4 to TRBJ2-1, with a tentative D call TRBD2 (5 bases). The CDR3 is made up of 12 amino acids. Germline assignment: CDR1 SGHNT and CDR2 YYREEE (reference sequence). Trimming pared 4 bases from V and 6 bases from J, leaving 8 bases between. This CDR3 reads CASSTRVNEQFF. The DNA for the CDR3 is TGTGCCAGCAGCACTAGGGTCAATGAGCAGTTCTTC.

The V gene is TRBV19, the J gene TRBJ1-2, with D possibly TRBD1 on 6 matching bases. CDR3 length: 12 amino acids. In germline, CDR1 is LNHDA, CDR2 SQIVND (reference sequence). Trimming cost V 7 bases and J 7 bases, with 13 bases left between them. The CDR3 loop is CASTQTGPGYTF. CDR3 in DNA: TGTGCCAGTACCCAAACAGGGCCTGGCTACACCTTC.

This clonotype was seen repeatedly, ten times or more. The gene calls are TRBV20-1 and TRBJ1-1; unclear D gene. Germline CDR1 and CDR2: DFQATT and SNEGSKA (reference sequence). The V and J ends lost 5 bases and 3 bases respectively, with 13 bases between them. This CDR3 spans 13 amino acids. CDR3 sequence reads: CSAPRTGHTEAFF. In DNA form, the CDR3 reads TGCAGTGCTCCCCGAACTGGCCACACTGAAGCTTTCTTT.

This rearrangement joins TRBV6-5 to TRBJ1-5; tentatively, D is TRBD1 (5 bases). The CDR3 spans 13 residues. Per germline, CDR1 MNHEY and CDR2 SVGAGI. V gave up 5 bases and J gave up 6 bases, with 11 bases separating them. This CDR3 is CASSRGGSQPQHF. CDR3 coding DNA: TGTGCCAGCAGTCGTGGGGGTTCTCAGCCCCAGCATTTT.

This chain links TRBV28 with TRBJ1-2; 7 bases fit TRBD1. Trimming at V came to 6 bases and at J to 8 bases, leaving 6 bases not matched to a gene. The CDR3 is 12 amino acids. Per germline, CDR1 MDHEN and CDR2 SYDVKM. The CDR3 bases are TGTGCCAGCAGACCAGGGGGAGGGGGCTACACCTTC. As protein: CASRPGGGGYTF.

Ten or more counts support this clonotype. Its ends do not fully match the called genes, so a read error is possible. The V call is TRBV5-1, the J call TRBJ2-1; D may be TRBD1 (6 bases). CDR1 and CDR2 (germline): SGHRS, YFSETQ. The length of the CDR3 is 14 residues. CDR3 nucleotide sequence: TGTGCCAGCAGTTTACAGGGACCTTACAATGAGCAGTTCTTC. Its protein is CASSLQGPYNEQFF.

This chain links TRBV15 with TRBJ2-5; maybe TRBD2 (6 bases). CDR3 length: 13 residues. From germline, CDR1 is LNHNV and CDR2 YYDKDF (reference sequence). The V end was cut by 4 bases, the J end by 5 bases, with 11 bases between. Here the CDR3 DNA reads TGTGCCACCAGCACGGGGGTTAGGGAGACCCAGTACTTC. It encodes CATSTGVRETQYF.

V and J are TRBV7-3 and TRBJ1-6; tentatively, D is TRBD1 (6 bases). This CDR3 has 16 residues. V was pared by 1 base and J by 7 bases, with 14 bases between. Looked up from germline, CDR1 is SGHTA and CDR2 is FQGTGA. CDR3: CASSLMSRGSNSPLHF. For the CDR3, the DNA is TGTGCCAGCAGCTTAATGTCCAGGGGATCGAATTCACCCCTCCACTTT.

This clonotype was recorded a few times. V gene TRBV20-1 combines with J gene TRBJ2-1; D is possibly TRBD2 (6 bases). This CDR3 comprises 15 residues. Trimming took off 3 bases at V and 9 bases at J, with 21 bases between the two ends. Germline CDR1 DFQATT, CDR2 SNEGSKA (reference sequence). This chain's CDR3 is CSARVAVGSRPEQFF. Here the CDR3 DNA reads TGCAGTGCTAGGGTAGCGGTAGGTAGCCGGCCTGAGCAGTTCTTC.

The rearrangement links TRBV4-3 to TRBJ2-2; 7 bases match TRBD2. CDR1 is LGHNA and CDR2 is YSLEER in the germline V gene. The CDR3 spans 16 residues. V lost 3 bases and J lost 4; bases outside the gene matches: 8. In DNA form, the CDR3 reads TGCGCCAGCAGCCAGGGGGGGGGTTTGGCCACCGGGGAGCTGTTTTTT. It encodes CASSQGGGLATGELFF.

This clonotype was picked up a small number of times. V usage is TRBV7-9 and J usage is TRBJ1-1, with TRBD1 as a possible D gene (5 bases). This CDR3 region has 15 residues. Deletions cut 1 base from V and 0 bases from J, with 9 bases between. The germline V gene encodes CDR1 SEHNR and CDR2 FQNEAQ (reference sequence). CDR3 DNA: TGTGCCAGCAGCTTAGAGGACACCATGAACACTGAAGCTTTCTTT. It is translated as CASSLEDTMNTEAFF.

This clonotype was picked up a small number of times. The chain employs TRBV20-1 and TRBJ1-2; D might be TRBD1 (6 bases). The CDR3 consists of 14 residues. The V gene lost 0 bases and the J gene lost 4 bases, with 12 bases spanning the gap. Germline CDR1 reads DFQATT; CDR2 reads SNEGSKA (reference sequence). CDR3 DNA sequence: TGCAGTGCTAGAGACCCGGGGGCCTCCTATGGCTACACCTTC. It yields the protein CSARDPGASYGYTF.

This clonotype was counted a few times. The DNA for the CDR3 is TGCGCCAGCAGCCAAGGTCTGGGGGTGGGCACTGAAGCTTTCTTT. It translates to CASSQGLGVGTEAFF. V gene TRBV4-3 combines with J gene TRBJ1-1; a weak D match, TRBD1 (5 bases). V was pared by 1 base and J by 4 bases, with 13 bases between. The CDR3 is 15 amino acids. Germline CDR1 reads LGHNA; CDR2 reads YSLEER.

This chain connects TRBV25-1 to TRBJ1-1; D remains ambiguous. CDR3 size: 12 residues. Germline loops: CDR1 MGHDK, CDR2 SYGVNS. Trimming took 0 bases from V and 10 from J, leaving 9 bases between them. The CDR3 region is CASSEYGELAFF. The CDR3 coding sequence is TGTGCCAGCAGTGAATATGGGGAGCTAGCTTTCTTT.